This TCR beta chain was recorded in a study of cytomegalovirus exposure and HLA in healthy donors. In the study overall: The study's early data release held 75 million to 95 million unique TCRs from HLA-typed donors.

Study-wide results and caveats: Indistinguishable V segments such as TRBV6-2 and TRBV6-3 were excluded.

This CDR3 spans 15 amino acids. V shed 4 bases and J 5 bases; nucleotides not matched to a gene: 9. Germline CDR1 LNHNV, CDR2 YYDKDF (reference sequence). The table lists this clone with a few counts. The antigen is not known. PCR employed 60 Vbeta and 13 Jbeta primers. Using immunoSEQ multiplex PCR, the repertoire was profiled, and TCRdb retains in-frame clones only, with some absent. This table has around 180,000 clones, less than 75% appearing once. The source of this sequence is a girl between 10 and 17 years old in good health and CMV-seronegative. The sample taken for sequencing was PBMCs. The J gene is TRBJ2-5, the V gene TRBV15, with 8 bases matching TRBD1. CDR3 sequence reads: CATSMDRANWETQYF. The CDR3 DNA is TGTGCCACCAGCATGGACAGGGCGAATTGGGAGACCCAGTACTTC.